This T cell receptor (beta chain) was identified during a study of control samples from healthy donors and cancer patients. The CDR3 runs 15 residues. V was trimmed by 2 bases and J by 3 bases, leaving 12 bases between them. The germline V gene encodes CDR1 SGHRS and CDR2 YFSETQ. The table came from immunoSEQ multiplex PCR; TCRdb's copy has only in-frame clones and leaves some out. The sample has approximately 150,000 clones, nearly 96% seen once. This clonotype originated in a woman in her twenties or thirties in good health. The chain is built from TRBV5-1 and TRBJ2-1, with D possibly matching TRBD1 (6 bases). The specimen was blood. The DNA of the CDR3 is TGCGCCAGCAGCTTACCACAGGGCAGCTACAATGAGCAGTTCTTC. It codes for CASSLPQGSYNEQFF.